These T cell receptor beta chains were read from a single sample in a study of T-cell memory formation after mild COVID-19. TCRdb recomputed calls from the 5' RACE reads with MiXCR, one row per CDR3 protein. The sample contains nearly 200,000 distinct CDR3 sequences, around 16% of which appear only once. Sequenced: PBMCs or a T cell subset sorted from them (not recorded which). These TCRs come from an adult woman who had mild COVID-19 (a few samples of this study predate the infection). Cell type and time point are not known. CDR3s leave out the opening cysteine and the closing phenylalanine or tryptophan.

>TRBV12-3/TRBV12-4|TRBJ1-1
ASSPQYGTGGGTEAF
>TRBV24-1|TRBJ1-2
ATSIGFDYGYT
>TRBV5-1|TRBJ1-4
ASSPQDEAELF
>TRBV6-2/TRBV6-3|TRBJ1-2
ASKGRDPRPSNYGYT
>TRBV9|TRBJ2-1
ASSPLGRDSSYNEQF
>TRBV18|TRBJ1-3
ASSDGGYGNTIY
>TRBV29-1|TRBJ2-2
SVGVNTGELF
>TRBV6-2/TRBV6-3|TRBJ2-3
ASSRTGTSGPPV
>TRBV5-6|TRBJ1-2
ASSLWDGGYT
>TRBV20-1|TRBJ2-3
SARGTGGTDTQY
>TRBV20-1|TRBJ2-7
SARDPGPQRGY
>TRBV6-1|TRBJ2-3
ASKTGGPGDTQY
>TRBV5-5|TRBJ2-7
ASSTGQSGREQY
>TRBV5-1|TRBJ2-2
ASSLEGLNTGELF
>TRBV15|TRBJ2-7
ATSRDRETVEQY
>TRBV2|TRBJ2-2
ASLFSIGAGELF
>TRBV6-5|TRBJ1-2
ASSWGTGAGYT
>TRBV25-1|TRBJ1-1
ASRPGAGTEAF
>TRBV12-3/TRBV12-4|TRBJ1-1
ASSLEQGAF
>TRBV29-1|TRBJ2-2
SAQTSGNTGELF
>TRBV24-1|TRBJ2-1
ATTSGRAKGNEQF
>TRBV13|TRBJ1-2
ASRKTGGLDYGYT
>TRBV12-3/TRBV12-4|TRBJ2-7
ASSPGLASPYEQY
>TRBV5-4|TRBJ2-3
ASSAEGLDTQY